One sample yielded the 26 T cell receptor beta chains listed below, sequenced in a study of identical twins (dated by TCRdb to the mid-2010s). Libraries came from 5' RACE. Sequencer: Illumina HiSeq 2000. The raw public reads went through TCRdb reprocessing: fastp at Q25, MiXCR clone calling, in-frame beta chains kept. Under each unique CDR3 protein, matching rows form one entry showing the most common genes and DNA. Here the sample has some 600,000 distinct CDR3 sequences; around 7.5% occur a single time. Roughly 1.5% of the sample belongs to the ten largest clones. Another study also made use of these data, one on yellow fever vaccine responses in identical twins.

The specimen was PBMCs. These receptors were collected from a woman aged 18 to 35 in good health.

The chain uses TRBV15 and TRBJ2-1, with D possibly matching TRBD2 (6 bases). The CDR3 covers 17 residues. The V gene lost 1 base and the J gene lost 3 bases, with 16 bases spanning the gap. The germline V gene has CDR1 LNHNV and CDR2 YYDKDF (reference sequence). CDR3 DNA: TGTGCCACCAGCAGAGTGAGAGGGCGGGATCTCTACAATGAGCAGTTCTTC. Its translation: CATSRVRGRDLYNEQFF.

The CDR3 DNA reads TGTGCCAGCACCGATGTGGGGGCAAGTGAAAAACTGTTTTTT. Translation: CASTDVGASEKLFF. V usage is TRBV6-1 and J usage is TRBJ1-4; tentative D call: TRBD1 (6 bases). The germline V gene has CDR1 MNHNS and CDR2 SASEGT. With 7 bases removed from V and 7 bases from J, the gap between germline ends came to 16 bases. The CDR3 runs 14 residues.

This clonotype was seen a handful of times. The chain joins TRBV5-1 to TRBJ2-5; D gene uncertain. This CDR3 has 14 amino acids. V was cut by 4 bases and J by 0 bases, with 10 bases left in between. Looked up from germline, CDR1 is SGHRS and CDR2 is YFSETQ. The CDR3 is CASSTGPDQETQYF. DNA of the CDR3: TGCGCCAGCAGCACCGGACCAGACCAAGAGACCCAGTACTTC.

This clonotype came up a few times. This sequence joins TRBV25-1 and TRBJ2-5; tentative D call: TRBD1 (5 bases). The germline V gene has CDR1 MGHDK and CDR2 SYGVNS. Trimming pared 4 bases from V and 2 bases from J, leaving 14 bases between. This CDR3 has 15 residues. The CDR3 region has the DNA TGTGCCAGCAGTGCCCGACGGGCAGGGCAAGAGACCCAGTACTTC. Translation: CASSARRAGQETQYF.

The rearrangement links TRBV18 to TRBJ1-4; 9 bases map to TRBD1. CDR3 length: 15 amino acids. From germline, CDR1 is KGHSH and CDR2 LQKENI. The V segment lost 5 bases and the J segment 7 bases; nucleotides outside the gene matches: 8. This CDR3 is CASSGTGGAFEKLFF. CDR3 nucleotides: TGTGCCAGCTCAGGAACAGGGGGCGCCTTTGAAAAACTGTTTTTT.

V is TRBV28 and J is TRBJ2-2, with TRBD2 as a possible D gene (6 bases). The CDR3 contains 15 residues. Trimming took 3 bases from V and 6 from J, leaving 14 bases between them. Per germline, CDR1 MDHEN and CDR2 SYDVKM. As DNA, the CDR3 is TGTGCCAGCAGTTTCCGGGGGAGAGTGGCCGGGGAGCTGTTTTTT. Amino acid sequence: CASSFRGRVAGELFF.

This clonotype has just a few counts. This sequence joins TRBV2 and TRBJ2-1; 13 nucleotides line up with TRBD2. V lost 6 bases to trimming and J lost 6 bases; unmatched junction nucleotides: 8. This CDR3 has 16 residues. Looked up from germline, CDR1 is SNHLY and CDR2 is FYNNEI. In nucleotides, the CDR3 is TGTGCCAGCAGACAGGGGACTAGCGGGGCGACCAATGAGCAGTTCTTC. The encoded protein is CASRQGTSGATNEQFF.

This clonotype was counted only a few times. This rearrangement joins TRBV20-1 to TRBJ2-5; 11 positions agree with TRBD2. There are 15 residues in the CDR3. Germline V gene sequence: CDR1 DFQATT, CDR2 SNEGSKA (reference sequence). V dropped 3 bases and J dropped 5; count of bases not matched to a gene: 8. The CDR3 coding sequence is TGCAGTGCTAGTCGCACGACTAGCGGGACGGAGACCCAGTACTTC. Its protein is CSASRTTSGTETQYF.

This clonotype was counted many times. This chain connects TRBV7-3 to TRBJ2-5; D is perhaps TRBD2 (5 bases). Trimming removed 6 bases from V and 3 bases from J, with 17 bases in between. The CDR3 consists of 15 residues. Germline lookup yields CDR1 SGHTA and CDR2 FQGTGA. As DNA, the CDR3 is TGTGCCAGCAGTTCAACCGGACTGGCAGAAGAGACCCAGTACTTC. As protein: CASSSTGLAEETQYF.

This chain joins TRBV5-1 and TRBJ1-6, with D unclear. The V end was cut by 4 bases, the J end by 9 bases, with 23 bases between. Germline lookup yields CDR1 SGHRS and CDR2 YFSETQ. This CDR3 has 17 amino acids. CDR3 in DNA: TGCGCCAGCAGCGTCATCCCTCTAGGAATTCTTACTTCACCCCTCCACTTT. Translation: CASSVIPLGILTSPLHF.

The chain uses TRBV4-1 and TRBJ2-5; 7 bases agree with TRBD2. J lost 4 bases, V lost 0 bases, and 8 bases had no gene match. Germline CDR1 reads MGHRA; CDR2 reads YSYEKL. The CDR3 totals 16 residues. The CDR3 is CASSQDFRGVTETQYF. The CDR3 DNA reads TGCGCCAGCAGCCAAGATTTCCGGGGGGTGACAGAGACCCAGTACTTC.

This clonotype was observed a handful of times. This chain connects TRBV20-1 to TRBJ1-5; the D is unclear. This CDR3 has 15 amino acids. With 0 bases removed from V and 1 base from J, the gap between germline ends came to 10 bases. The germline V gene encodes CDR1 DFQATT and CDR2 SNEGSKA (reference sequence). CDR3 sequence reads: CSARDPGRSNQPQHF. The CDR3 bases are TGCAGTGCTAGAGACCCGGGGAGGAGCAATCAGCCCCAGCATTTT.

In its sample, this clonotype was seen a few times. The CDR3 nucleotides are TGTGCCAGCAGTGAAAGGGGCGGGACAGGGGGCAATGAGCAGTTCTTC. Residues: CASSERGGTGGNEQFF. The rearrangement joins TRBV2 to TRBJ2-1; 11 nucleotides line up with TRBD1. J gave up 6 bases and V 2 bases, and 6 bases lay outside the gene matches. Looked up from germline, CDR1 is SNHLY and CDR2 is FYNNEI. CDR3 length: 16 amino acids.

The gene calls are TRBV6-1 and TRBJ2-1; TRBD2 agrees at 14 bases. CDR3 length: 16 residues. CDR1 is MNHNS, CDR2 SASEGT, per germline. V was clipped by 6 bases and J by 2 bases; unmatched bases: 3. CDR3 in DNA: TGTGCCAGCAGACGACTAGCGGGAGGGACCTACAATGAGCAGTTCTTC. This encodes CASRRLAGGTYNEQFF.

The V and J genes are TRBV20-1 and TRBJ2-2, with 8 bases that match TRBD1. Germline CDR1 and CDR2: DFQATT and SNEGSKA (reference sequence). This CDR3 is 14 amino acids long. V gave up 4 bases and J gave up 1 base; unmatched junction bases: 2. Here the CDR3 DNA reads TGCAGTGCTAACGACAGGGGGAACACCGGGGAGCTGTTTTTT. Its translation: CSANDRGNTGELFF.

This clonotype was observed at least ten times. The chain couples TRBV25-1 to TRBJ1-1; D may be TRBD1 (6 bases). The CDR3 is 14 amino acids. V shed 6 bases and J shed 7 bases, with 18 bases lying between them. Per the germline V gene, CDR1 is MGHDK and CDR2 is SYGVNS. CDR3 DNA sequence: TGTGCCAGCAGAGGGGGGGGGTTGAAAGGTGAAGCTTTCTTT. Encoded protein: CASRGGGLKGEAFF.

The V and J genes are TRBV20-1 and TRBJ1-4; possibly TRBD1 for D (6 bases). The CDR3 sequence is 14 residues long. The V end was cut by 6 bases, the J end by 4 bases, with 15 bases between. From germline, CDR1 is DFQATT and CDR2 SNEGSKA (reference sequence). CDR3 nucleotides: TGCAGTGCCCCTCGTGGGGGGCTTAATGAAAAACTGTTTTTT. Protein: CSAPRGGLNEKLFF.

The J gene is TRBJ2-3, the V gene TRBV20-1; D ambiguous. The CDR3 is 13 amino acids. Trimming cost V 3 bases and J 3 bases, with 10 bases left between them. Germline values: CDR1 DFQATT, CDR2 SNEGSKA (reference sequence). The CDR3 loop reads CSARERETDTQYF. The CDR3 coding sequence is TGCAGTGCTAGGGAAAGAGAAACAGATACGCAGTATTTT.

This clonotype was counted a few times. CDR3 region: CASSFGLAGVSSYNEQFF. DNA of the CDR3: TGTGCCAGCAGTTTCGGACTAGCGGGAGTGAGCTCCTACAATGAGCAGTTCTTC. The gene calls are TRBV12-3 or TRBV12-4 and TRBJ2-1; the match to TRBD2 covers 13 bases. CDR3 size: 18 residues. Trimming took 3 bases from V and 0 from J; bases not matched to a gene: 5.

This clonotype was seen more than once but under ten times. This chain's CDR3 is CASSEAHEGGEQYV. The CDR3 DNA follows: TGTGCCAGCAGTGAAGCACACGAGGGGGGCGAGCAGTACGTC. The genes are TRBV6-1 and TRBJ2-7, with D perhaps given as TRBD1 or TRBD2 (6 bases each). Between the trimmed V and J ends, which lost 0 bases and 6 bases, there was a span of 12 bases. This CDR3 has 14 residues. Germline loops: CDR1 MNHNS, CDR2 SASEGT.

V gene TRBV29-1 combines with J gene TRBJ2-1, with TRBD1 identical over 8 bases. The CDR3 length is 14 residues. The germline V gene encodes CDR1 SQVTM and CDR2 ANQGSEA. V shed 2 bases and J 6 bases; nucleotides not matched to a gene: 6. CDR3 loop: CSVEQGAKGNEQFF. The CDR3 coding sequence is TGCAGCGTTGAACAGGGGGCGAAGGGCAATGAGCAGTTCTTC.

This clonotype was observed at least ten times. This rearrangement joins TRBV10-3 to TRBJ2-1; the D gene is possibly TRBD2 (6 bases). V dropped 3 bases and J dropped 6 bases, with 18 bases sitting between them. This CDR3 is built from 16 residues. Germline CDR1 and CDR2: ENHRY and SYGVKD. CDR3 DNA sequence: TGTGCCATCAGTGAACCCGGGAGACGGCTCGGCAATGAGCAGTTCTTC. It codes for CAISEPGRRLGNEQFF.

The rearrangement uses TRBV2 and TRBJ2-3; the match to TRBD2 covers 11 bases. V dropped 11 bases and J dropped 3; count of bases not matched to a gene: 22. Germline-derived CDR1 and CDR2 are SNHLY and FYNNEI. The CDR3 spans 19 residues. CDR3 DNA sequence: TGTGCCTGCTGTTTGGGGTGGGCTAGCGGGAGGAGTGGGACAGATACGCAGTATTTT. Translation gives CACCLGWASGRSGTDTQYF.

Comment on this clonotype: The junction departs from the called germline gene at one end, perhaps through a read error. This chain uses TRBV6-1 with TRBJ2-7; D is perhaps TRBD1 (5 bases). CDR1 and CDR2 (germline): MNHNS, SASEGT. CDR3 size: 11 residues. The CDR3 bases are TGTGCCAGCAGTGGGGTCCTGACAGACCACTTC. Translation: CASSGVLTDHF.

This clonotype turned up a few times. The V and J genes are TRBV27 and TRBJ1-1, with TRBD1 matching 8 bases. The CDR3 runs to 16 residues. Germline V gene sequence: CDR1 MNHEY, CDR2 SMNVEV (reference sequence). Trimming removed 5 bases from V and 0 bases from J; junction bases left unmatched: 8. CDR3 nucleotides: TGTGCCAGCAGTGCTGACAGGGGACCCATGAACACTGAAGCTTTCTTT. Its protein product is CASSADRGPMNTEAFF.

This clonotype was observed a handful of times. This chain links TRBV29-1 with TRBJ2-2; D is perhaps TRBD1 or TRBD2 (5 bases each). CDR3 length equals 13 residues. Germline V gives CDR1 SQVTM, CDR2 ANQGSEA. Trimming removed 0 bases at V and 8 bases at J, with 10 bases between. The CDR3 DNA sequence: TGCAGCGTTGAAGATCGGGGCCTTGGGGAGCTGTTTTTT. Encoded protein: CSVEDRGLGELFF.